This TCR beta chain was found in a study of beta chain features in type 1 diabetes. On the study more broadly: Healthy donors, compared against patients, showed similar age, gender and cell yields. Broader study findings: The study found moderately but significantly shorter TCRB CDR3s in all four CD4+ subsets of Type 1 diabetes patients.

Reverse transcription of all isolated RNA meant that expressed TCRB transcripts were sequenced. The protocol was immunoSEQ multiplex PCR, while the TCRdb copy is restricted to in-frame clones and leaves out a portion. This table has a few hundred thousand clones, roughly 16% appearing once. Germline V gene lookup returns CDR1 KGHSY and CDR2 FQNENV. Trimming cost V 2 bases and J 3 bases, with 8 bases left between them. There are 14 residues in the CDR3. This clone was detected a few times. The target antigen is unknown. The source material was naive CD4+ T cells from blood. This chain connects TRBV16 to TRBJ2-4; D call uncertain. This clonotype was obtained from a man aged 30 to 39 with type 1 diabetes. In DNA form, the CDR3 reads TGTGCCAGCAGCCAAGAACCAGGCAAAAACATTCAGTACTTC. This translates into CASSQEPGKNIQYF.